Shown below are 24 T cell receptor beta chains from a single sample sequenced in a study of post-analysis software for immune sequencing data. No antigens are known for them. Incorporated into the TCR beta cDNA libraries were unique molecular identifiers, which served to reduce PCR and sequencing biases. TCRdb re-derived calls from the PCR reads in MiXCR, one entry per CDR3 protein. The profile shows roughly 180,000 distinct CDR3 sequences, over 25% of them singletons. General observations from the study: Among five TRBV segments more frequent in patients than controls were TRBV5-6, TRBV5-1 and TRBV20-1.

Sequencing was performed on blood. These receptors came from a girl aged 5-17 years with multiple sclerosis.

V is TRBV30 and J is TRBJ2-7; 8 bases fit TRBD1. Germline V CDR1 and CDR2: GTSNPN, SVGIG (reference sequence). The CDR3 covers 12 residues. With V trimmed by 1 base and J by 4 bases, 0 bases remained unmatched. CDR3 sequence reads: CAWSDRGYEQYF. The CDR3 coding sequence is TGTGCCTGGAGTGACAGGGGGTACGAGCAGTACTTC.

The rearrangement links TRBV25-1 to TRBJ1-1, with D tentatively TRBD1 (6 bases). This CDR3 is 16 amino acids long. Trimming left V 4 bases short and J 0 bases short, with 15 bases between. Looked up from germline, CDR1 is MGHDK and CDR2 is SYGVNS. Here the CDR3 DNA reads TGTGCCAGCAGTGTTAGGGCAGCAGGGGTGAACACTGAAGCTTTCTTT. It codes for CASSVRAAGVNTEAFF. Full variable domain (rest looked up from reference TRBV25-1 and TRBJ1-1): EADIYQTPRYLVIGTGKKITLECSQTMGHDKMYWYQQDPGMELHLIHYSYGVNSTEKGDLSSESTVSRIRTEHFPLTLESARPSHTSQYLCASSVRAAGVNTEAFFGQGTRLTVV.

About this clonotype itself: This sequence may be a read error, since a much larger clone differs from it by one base. V gene TRBV7-2 combines with J gene TRBJ2-7; 11 nucleotides line up with TRBD1. The germline gives CDR1 SGHTA, CDR2 FQGNSA. CDR3 length: 15 residues. Here the CDR3 reads CASSGGQGGFYEQDF. As DNA, the CDR3 is TGTGCCAGCAGCGGGGGACAGGGGGGCTTCTACGAGCAGGACTTC.

Concerning this clonotype itself: A much larger clone lies a single base off, so this may be a read error. The V gene is TRBV24-1, the J gene TRBJ2-7, with no clear D. This CDR3 region has 14 residues. Trimming cost V 9 bases and J 8 bases, with 22 bases left between them. Germline CDR1 KGHDR, CDR2 SFDVKD. CDR3 sequence (DNA): TGTGCCACCCTGAGGAAGGAGACCCTCAGGAAGCAGTACTTC. This gives the protein CATLRKETLRKQYF.

There are many counts of this clonotype. The chain employs TRBV29-1 and TRBJ2-5, with unresolved D. Trimming shortened V by 6 bases and J by 0 bases, and 11 bases separated the two germline ends. The CDR3 has 13 amino acids. CDR1 SQVTM and CDR2 ANQGSEA come from the germline V gene. CDR3 sequence: CSVSRWDQETQYF. The CDR3 DNA reads TGCAGCGTCTCAAGGTGGGACCAAGAGACCCAGTACTTC.

The gene calls are TRBV12-3 or TRBV12-4 and TRBJ2-1, with 13 bases that match TRBD2. This CDR3 has 15 residues. Trimming took 6 bases from V and 4 from J; bases not matched to a gene: 3. CDR3 protein: CASRQLAGGYNEQFF. The CDR3 bases are TGTGCCAGCAGACAACTAGCGGGAGGGTACAATGAGCAGTTCTTC.

This clonotype occurred many times. The chain is built from TRBV7-3 and TRBJ2-3; 9 nucleotides agree with TRBD1. Losses at the gene ends were 6 bases for V and 2 bases for J; bases not matched to a gene: 3. This CDR3 region has 14 residues. Per germline, CDR1 SGHTA and CDR2 FQGTGA. CDR3 DNA sequence: TGTGCCAGCAGTAACAGGGGGCCCACAGATACGCAGTATTTT. It encodes CASSNRGPTDTQYF.

The V call is TRBV18, the J call TRBJ2-3; 8 nucleotides align to TRBD2. Germline lookup yields CDR1 KGHSH and CDR2 LQKENI. V was pared by 0 bases and J by 7 bases, with 6 bases of the junction left unmatched. The CDR3 loop spans 15 amino acids. CDR3 loop: CASSPPAGAVNTQYF. CDR3 DNA sequence: TGTGCCAGCTCACCACCAGCGGGGGCTGTGAATACGCAGTATTTT.

As regards this clonotype: Its ends do not fully match the called genes, so a read error is possible. The V call is TRBV5-1, the J call TRBJ2-4; TRBD1 might be the D (5 bases). The length of the CDR3 is 14 residues. Germline-derived CDR1 and CDR2 are SGHRS and YFSETQ. Here the CDR3 DNA reads TGCGTCAGCAGCTTTGAAGGGGCAGGAAACATTCAGTACTTC. Translating it yields CVSSFEGAGNIQYF. Full variable domain (outside the CDR3, taken from reference TRBV5-1 and TRBJ2-4): KAGVTQTPRYLIKTRGQQVTLSCSPISGHRSVSWYQQTPGQGLQFLFEYFSETQRNKGNFPGRFSGRQFSNSRSEMNVSTLELGDSALYLCVSSFEGAGNIQYFGAGTRLSVL.

The table lists this clonotype with a few counts. This chain uses TRBV28 with TRBJ1-2, with a tentative D call TRBD1 (5 bases). The CDR3 contains 12 residues. Per germline, CDR1 MDHEN and CDR2 SYDVKM. The V end was cut by 4 bases, the J end by 8 bases, with 11 bases between. CDR3 residues: CASSSYRLGYTF. Written as DNA, the CDR3 is TGTGCCAGCAGTTCGTACAGGTTGGGCTACACCTTC.

This clonotype was seen ten or more times. The chain recombines TRBV4-1 with TRBJ2-7, with TRBD2 matching 8 bases. CDR1 MGHRA and CDR2 YSYEKL come from the germline V gene. This CDR3 spans 15 amino acids. Trimming at V came to 4 bases and at J to 4 bases, leaving 9 bases not matched to a gene. CDR3 nucleotides: TGCGCCAGCAGCCCCGGGGCGGGAGGCATATACGAGCAGTACTTC. Its protein is CASSPGAGGIYEQYF.

The chain couples TRBV6-6 to TRBJ1-2; D remains ambiguous. The V end was cut by 8 bases, the J end by 4 bases, with 14 bases between. This CDR3 is built from 13 residues. Looked up from germline, CDR1 is MNHNY and CDR2 is SVGAGI (reference sequence). CDR3 amino acids: CASGGGRCYGYTF. The CDR3, as DNA: TGTGCCAGCGGAGGCGGGCGCTGCTATGGCTACACCTTC.

Details on this clonotype: A read error may be the cause here, since a much bigger clone is one base away. The chain employs TRBV6-5 and TRBJ2-3; D gene ambiguous. The germline V and J ends were trimmed by 7 bases and 4 bases, with 12 bases remaining between them. Germline-derived CDR1 and CDR2 are MNHEY and SVGAGI. The CDR3 consists of 13 residues. The CDR3 reads CASIDPGADTQYF. CDR3 sequence (DNA): TGTGCCAGCATCGACCCTGGCGCAGATACGCAGTATTTT.

This clonotype was observed many times. The chain has TRBV3-1 and TRBJ2-7; D perhaps matches TRBD2 (5 bases). The V gene lost 1 base and the J gene lost 2 bases, with 12 bases spanning the gap. Germline assignment: CDR1 LGHDT and CDR2 YNNKEL (reference sequence). The length of the CDR3 is 15 residues. CDR3 nucleotides: TGTGCCAGCAGCCAAGGGACTTCCCTCCCCTACGAGCAGTACTTC. It encodes CASSQGTSLPYEQYF.

With respect to this clonotype: A much bigger clone sits one base away, suggesting this may be a read error. Because the CDR3 is missing its conserved closing phenylalanine or tryptophan, this is likely a read error. The rearrangement joins TRBV12-3 or TRBV12-4 to TRBJ2-4; 8 nucleotides align to TRBD2. The J call may not be correct, given that the DNA end is closer to TRBJ2-7. The CDR3 spans 15 residues. CDR3 sequence reads: CASSLEVAGYYEQYL. CDR3 bases: TGTGCCAGCAGTTTAGAGGTAGCGGGATACTACGAGCAGTACCTC.

The sample holds many counts of this clonotype. CDR3 sequence: CSAATSGRLDEQYF. The CDR3 nucleotides read TGCAGTGCTGCCACTAGCGGGAGGCTGGACGAGCAGTACTTC. This rearrangement joins TRBV20-1 to TRBJ2-7; 12 positions match TRBD2. The germline V gene has CDR1 DFQATT and CDR2 SNEGSKA (reference sequence). V lost 5 bases, J lost 5 bases, and 7 bases stayed unmatched. This CDR3 contains 14 residues.

The CDR3 sequence is CASSLDTYEQYF. For the CDR3, the DNA is TGCGCCAGCAGCTTGGACACCTACGAGCAGTACTTC. The chain joins TRBV5-1 to TRBJ2-7; D remains unclear. The length of the CDR3 is 12 residues. CDR1 SGHRS and CDR2 YFSETQ come from the germline V gene. Trimming pared 0 bases from V and 2 bases from J, leaving 3 bases between.

Many counts were recorded for this clonotype. The V and J genes are TRBV28 and TRBJ2-7; D is unclear. Germline V gene lookup returns CDR1 MDHEN and CDR2 SYDVKM. V was trimmed by 5 bases and J by 4 bases, leaving 15 bases between them. The CDR3 loop spans 14 amino acids. The CDR3 loop reads CASSVAAPRYEQYF. The CDR3 coding sequence is TGTGCCAGCAGTGTCGCAGCGCCCAGGTACGAGCAGTACTTC.

V and J are TRBV7-8 and TRBJ1-1; 11 bases match TRBD1. V was clipped by 6 bases and J by 4 bases; unmatched bases: 4. This CDR3 is built from 14 residues. Germline V gene lookup returns CDR1 SGHVS and CDR2 FQNEAQ. CDR3 in amino acids: CASRDGQGATEAFF. CDR3 DNA: TGTGCCAGCAGAGACGGACAGGGGGCCACTGAAGCTTTCTTT.

The chain uses TRBV5-1 and TRBJ2-3; 9 nucleotides agree with TRBD2. Per germline, CDR1 SGHRS and CDR2 YFSETQ. The ends lost 3 bases at V and 5 bases at J; junction bases unmatched: 10. The CDR3 is made up of 16 amino acids. Here the CDR3 DNA reads TGCGCCAGCAGCTCCACCTTAGCGGGAGTAGAAGATACGCAGTATTTT. This translates into CASSSTLAGVEDTQYF.

There are many counts of this clonotype. The V and J genes are TRBV4-1 and TRBJ2-1; D is perhaps TRBD2 (5 bases). The CDR3 totals 15 residues. V lost 1 base and J 8 bases, leaving 15 bases between the germline ends. Germline loops: CDR1 MGHRA, CDR2 YSYEKL. CDR3 sequence (DNA): TGCGCCAGCAGCCAAGTCATGGGTCGGGGAGATGAGCAGTTCTTC. Its translation is CASSQVMGRGDEQFF.

The chain is built from TRBV27 and TRBJ1-5; D is unclear. The germline V gene has CDR1 MNHEY and CDR2 SMNVEV (reference sequence). Trimming stripped 6 bases from V and 0 bases from J, with 12 bases between. CDR3 size: 15 residues. The CDR3 sequence: CASRLTEDSNQPQHF. The CDR3, as DNA: TGTGCCAGCAGATTAACAGAGGATAGCAATCAGCCCCAGCATTTT.

Ten or more counts support this clonotype. The chain is built from TRBV12-3 or TRBV12-4 and TRBJ2-1, with D unresolved. V was cut by 6 bases and J by 5 bases, with 5 bases left in between. The CDR3 extends over 11 amino acids. CDR3: CASRRDNEQFF. CDR3 in DNA: TGTGCCAGCAGACGGGACAATGAGCAGTTCTTC.

The V gene is TRBV5-6, the J gene TRBJ1-2, with TRBD1 identical over 7 bases. With 2 bases clipped from V and 3 bases from J, the junction kept 4 bases outside the gene matches. The CDR3 is made up of 14 amino acids. CDR1 is SGHDT, CDR2 YYEEEE, per germline. CDR3 sequence: CASSFRDSYYGYTF. CDR3 in DNA: TGTGCCAGCAGCTTCCGGGACAGCTACTATGGCTACACCTTC. Full variable domain (rest looked up from reference TRBV5-6 and TRBJ1-2): DAGVTQSPTHLIKTRGQQVTLRCSPKSGHDTVSWYQQALGQGPQFIFQYYEEEERQRGNFPDRFSGHQFPNYSSELNVNALLLGDSALYLCASSFRDSYYGYTFGSGTRLTVV.